The 22 T cell receptor beta chains below were found in one sample sequenced in a study of technical replicates of blood from a few donors. This table comes from immunoSEQ multiplex PCR, and its TCRdb copy is limited to in-frame clones, with some not included. Altogether some 80,000 clones are present, over 75% being singletons, with the ten largest covering 0.39%. Sequenced input: T cells isolated from PBMCs. All receptors come from a human donor in good health.

The J gene is TRBJ2-7, the V gene TRBV27; no clear D gene. The V gene lost 3 bases and the J gene lost 0 bases, with 6 bases spanning the gap. Looked up from germline, CDR1 is MNHEY and CDR2 is SMNVEV (reference sequence). This CDR3 comprises 13 residues. CDR3 loop: CASSFSISYEQYF. The CDR3 coding sequence is TGTGCCAGCAGTTTTTCCATCTCCTACGAGCAGTACTTC.

V gene TRBV11-2 combines with J gene TRBJ2-7, with 8 nucleotides matching TRBD2. The CDR3 has 13 amino acids. V lost 5 bases to trimming and J lost 3 bases; unmatched junction nucleotides: 3. CDR1 is SGHAT, CDR2 FQNNGV, per germline. This chain's CDR3 is CASSPSGGYEQYF. The CDR3 DNA sequence: TGTGCCAGCAGCCCGAGCGGGGGCTACGAGCAGTACTTC.

CDR3 DNA sequence: TGTGCCACCAAACCCGCGGGCAGGGAAGCTTTCTTT. Translating it yields CATKPAGREAFF. The chain employs TRBV10-3 and TRBJ1-1; the D is unclear. Germline CDR1 ENHRY, CDR2 SYGVKD. This CDR3 has 12 amino acids. V was trimmed by 10 bases and J by 8 bases, leaving 17 bases between them.

This chain links TRBV2 with TRBJ1-2; D ambiguous. The CDR3 is 12 residues long. Germline loops: CDR1 SNHLY, CDR2 FYNNEI. V was cut by 9 bases and J by 2 bases, with 10 bases left in between. CDR3 loop: CASPGKNYGYTF. The CDR3, as DNA: TGTGCCAGTCCGGGAAAAAACTATGGCTACACCTTC.

The chain joins TRBV5-1 to TRBJ2-3; TRBD2 agrees at 12 bases. V trimming: 5 bases; J trimming: 1 base; junction bases outside the gene matches: 5. The CDR3 spans 16 residues. Germline-derived CDR1 and CDR2 are SGHRS and YFSETQ. Here the CDR3 reads CASSPGLAGRTDTQYF. Written as DNA, the CDR3 is TGCGCCAGCAGTCCGGGACTAGCGGGCCGCACAGATACGCAGTATTTT.

The V gene is TRBV7-9, the J gene TRBJ1-2, with 9 bases identical to TRBD1. V lost 5 bases and J lost 6; bases outside the gene matches: 7. Germline V gene sequence: CDR1 SEHNR, CDR2 FQNEAQ (reference sequence). CDR3 length: 14 amino acids. CDR3 sequence: CASSRDRAGDGYTF. The CDR3 DNA sequence: TGTGCCAGCAGCCGGGACAGGGCGGGTGATGGCTACACCTTC.

The gene calls are TRBV9 and TRBJ2-5; 10 nucleotides agree with TRBD2. The V and J ends lost 1 base and 4 bases, in that order; junction bases with no gene match: 7. CDR1 and CDR2 (germline): SGDLS, YYNGEE. CDR3 length: 16 amino acids. As DNA, the CDR3 is TGTGCCAGCAGCGTATACCTAGCGGGAGTTGGAGAGACCCAGTACTTC. Encoded protein: CASSVYLAGVGETQYF.

V gene TRBV4-1 combines with J gene TRBJ2-5; unclear D gene. The CDR3 extends over 14 amino acids. Germline loops: CDR1 MGHRA, CDR2 YSYEKL. Trimming took 5 bases from V and 4 from J, leaving 14 bases between them. The chain's CDR3 is CASSNPLVAETQYF. The DNA of the CDR3 is TGCGCCAGCAGCAATCCATTGGTGGCAGAGACCCAGTACTTC.

This clone was detected only once. The DNA for the CDR3 is TGTGCCAGCAGCTCTGATCCGGGACAGGACTATGGCTACACCTTC. Its protein is CASSSDPGQDYGYTF. The V gene is TRBV5-6, the J gene TRBJ1-2, with 8 positions matching TRBD1. Losses at the gene ends were 3 bases for V and 3 bases for J; bases not matched to a gene: 7. This CDR3 has 15 residues. From germline, CDR1 is SGHDT and CDR2 YYEEEE.

The J gene is TRBJ2-7, the V gene TRBV6-6; 7 nucleotides match TRBD1. Per germline, CDR1 MNHNY and CDR2 SVGAGI (reference sequence). J lost 5 bases, V lost 2 bases, and 6 bases had no gene match. This CDR3 comprises 14 residues. This CDR3 is CASSYRQGWDEQYF. As DNA, the CDR3 is TGTGCCAGCAGTTACCGACAGGGTTGGGACGAGCAGTACTTC.

This chain uses TRBV5-6 with TRBJ2-1, with D perhaps TRBD1 (5 bases). The CDR3 totals 12 residues. The V gene's germline CDR1 is SGHDT and CDR2 YYEEEE. The V gene lost 6 bases and the J gene lost 4 bases, with 8 bases spanning the gap. CDR3 sequence reads: CASNRQYNEQFF. The CDR3 bases are TGTGCCAGCAACAGACAGTACAATGAGCAGTTCTTC.

This clone was counted once. This rearrangement joins TRBV5-4 to TRBJ2-1; TRBD2 aligns across 8 bases. V gave up 4 bases and J gave up 7 bases; unmatched junction bases: 13. Germline CDR1 reads SGHNT; CDR2 reads YYREEE (reference sequence). This CDR3 is 16 amino acids long. This chain's CDR3 is CASSLNPDTSGNEQFF. The CDR3 bases are TGTGCCAGCAGCCTCAACCCCGATACTAGCGGTAATGAGCAGTTCTTC.

The chain couples TRBV19 to TRBJ1-1, with D possibly TRBD1 on 6 matching bases. The germline CDR1 and CDR2 sequences are LNHDA and SQIVND (reference sequence). Trimming cost V 3 bases and J 0 bases, with 11 bases left between them. The CDR3 extends over 15 amino acids. The CDR3 here is CASSITGYMNTEAFF. CDR3 in DNA: TGTGCCAGTAGTATTACAGGGTACATGAACACTGAAGCTTTCTTT.

V gene TRBV30 combines with J gene TRBJ2-5; TRBD2 aligns across 10 bases. Germline lookup yields CDR1 GTSNPN and CDR2 SVGIG (reference sequence). CDR3 length: 14 amino acids. Losses at the gene ends were 3 bases for V and 5 bases for J; bases not matched to a gene: 6. Here the CDR3 DNA reads TGTGCCTGGAGGCTAGCGGGAGTTTTGGAGACCCAGTACTTC. Translating it yields CAWRLAGVLETQYF.

The J gene is TRBJ2-2, the V gene TRBV7-2; 11 positions agree with TRBD2. The CDR3 covers 17 residues. The J segment lost 0 bases and the V segment lost 4 bases, leaving 4 bases of the junction unmatched. From germline, CDR1 is SGHTA and CDR2 FQGNSA. The CDR3 bases are TGTGCCAGCAGCTCAGAACTAGCGGGAGCGAACACCGGGGAGCTGTTTTTT. Protein: CASSSELAGANTGELFF.

This chain uses TRBV9 with TRBJ1-2; 7 positions agree with TRBD1. CDR1 is SGDLS and CDR2 is YYNGEE in the germline V gene. The CDR3 is made up of 13 amino acids. J was trimmed by 8 bases and V by 2 bases; bases with no gene match: 6. DNA of the CDR3: TGTGCCAGCAGCGTCGCGGGACAGCGAGGCTACACCTTC. Translating gives CASSVAGQRGYTF. The variable domain in full, with the rest retrieved from reference TRBV9 and TRBJ1-2, is DSGVTQTPKHLITATGQRVTLRCSPRSGDLSVYWYQQSLDQGLQFLIQYYNGEERAKGNILERFSAQQFPDLHSELNLSSLELGDSALYFCASSVAGQRGYTFGSGTRLTVV.

V usage is TRBV9 and J usage is TRBJ2-7, with 7 bases identical to TRBD2. With V trimmed by 0 bases and J by 1 base, 7 bases remained unmatched. Germline V lookup: CDR1 SGDLS, CDR2 YYNGEE. The CDR3 is 16 amino acids. In DNA, the CDR3 is TGTGCCAGCAGCGTAGGTAGTCTAGCGGCTTCCTACGAGCAGTACTTC. Its protein product is CASSVGSLAASYEQYF.

This chain uses TRBV27 with TRBJ2-7, with D hard to call. Trimming took off 4 bases at V and 0 bases at J, with 7 bases between the two ends. The CDR3 length is 13 residues. Germline values: CDR1 MNHEY, CDR2 SMNVEV (reference sequence). CDR3 DNA: TGTGCCAGCAGTTCATCTCGCTCCTACGAGCAGTACTTC. Encoded protein: CASSSSRSYEQYF.

This chain links TRBV4-3 with TRBJ2-1, with 12 bases lining up with TRBD1. V trimming: 0 bases; J trimming: 4 bases; junction bases outside the gene matches: 7. CDR3 length equals 18 residues. CDR1 is LGHNA, CDR2 YSLEER, per germline. In DNA form, the CDR3 reads TGCGCCAGCAGCCAAGAGGTAGGGACAGGGGGCTGGTACAATGAGCAGTTCTTC. Translating gives CASSQEVGTGGWYNEQFF.

The J gene is TRBJ1-4, the V gene TRBV5-6; 7 bases match TRBD1. J lost 6 bases, V lost 2 bases, and 10 bases had no gene match. Germline CDR1 reads SGHDT; CDR2 reads YYEEEE. This CDR3 has 16 residues. CDR3 region: CASSLNRGEVHEKLFF. In nucleotides, the CDR3 is TGTGCCAGCAGCTTAAACAGGGGCGAGGTTCATGAAAAACTGTTTTTT.

V and J are TRBV11-3 and TRBJ2-7; possibly TRBD2 for D (5 bases). Trimming stripped 4 bases from V and 6 bases from J, with 10 bases between. Germline CDR1 SGHNT, CDR2 YENEEA. The CDR3 totals 12 residues. The CDR3 coding sequence is TGTGCCAGCAGCTCCTCGGGGTCCGAGCAGTACTTC. Protein product: CASSSSGSEQYF.

This clone was observed a few times. V and J are TRBV11-2 and TRBJ1-1; 7 bases are a match to TRBD1. Looked up from germline, CDR1 is SGHAT and CDR2 is FQNNGV. This CDR3 comprises 13 residues. After removal of 5 bases from V and 1 base from J, the junction contained 1 base not matched to a gene. The CDR3 DNA reads as TGTGCCAGCAGCCCAGGGGGGAACACTGAAGCTTTCTTT. Protein product: CASSPGGNTEAFF.